The present TCR beta chain was sequenced within a study of neurological immune-mediated disorders. J gave up 14 bases and V 0 bases, and 8 bases lay outside the gene matches. This CDR3 is 15 amino acids long. The germline V gene has CDR1 MGHRA and CDR2 YSYEKL. Ten or more counts support this clonotype. TCRdb redid the calling of the 5' RACE reads with MiXCR, one entry per CDR3 protein. This sample has some 65,000 distinct CDR3 sequences, with 3.5% to 5% found just once. The unsorted libraries originated from 2 million PBMCs kept at -80 C. The chain recombines TRBV4-1 with TRBJ1-4, with 11 bases lining up with TRBD1. This clonotype originated in a man aged 50 or older with multiple sclerosis. Sequencing input: PBMCs. In nucleotides, the CDR3 is TGCGCCAGCAGCCAAGATAAGGGACAGGGGGTTATTCTGTTTTTT. This translates into CASSQDKGQGVILFF.